A single sample is the source of the 16 T cell receptor beta chains below, sequenced in a study of shared clonotypes between healthy human individuals. Clones were sequenced by immunoSEQ multiplex PCR, and TCRdb holds only the in-frame ones, with some missing. Among 97,000 or so clones listed, roughly 50% were seen once. The sequenced material came from PBMCs. The receptors were sampled from a woman aged 40 to 55 in good health. Some clones in this sample may be carry-over from other donors' samples.

This clone was counted once. The V call is TRBV28, the J call TRBJ2-3; 10 nucleotides line up with TRBD1. Germline CDR1 and CDR2: MDHEN and SYDVKM. Losses at the gene ends were 6 bases for V and 3 bases for J; bases not matched to a gene: 3. CDR3 length: 14 residues. The CDR3 spells CASRTGGETDTQYF. Written as DNA, the CDR3 is TGTGCCAGCAGGACAGGGGGCGAAACAGATACGCAGTATTTT. Based on the CDR3 plus reference TRBV28 and TRBJ2-3, the full variable domain is DVKVTQSSRYLVKRTGEKVFLECVQDMDHENMFWYRQDPGLGLRLIYFSYDVKMKEKGDIPEGYSVSREKKERFSLILESASTNQTSMYLCASRTGGETDTQYFGPGTRLTVL.

The chain has TRBV27 and TRBJ1-5, with D perhaps TRBD1 (5 bases). Germline loops: CDR1 MNHEY, CDR2 SMNVEV (reference sequence). Deletions cut 4 bases from V and 0 bases from J, with 19 bases between. CDR3 length: 18 residues. CDR3 bases: TGTGCCAGCAGTTCCCTTGGGAGTTGGGGACCTAGCAATCAGCCCCAGCATTTT. This encodes CASSSLGSWGPSNQPQHF.

This chain uses TRBV14 with TRBJ1-3; a weak D match, TRBD1 (5 bases). Germline V lookup: CDR1 SGHDN, CDR2 FVKESK. This CDR3 is 20 amino acids long. The V end was cut by 0 bases, the J end by 1 base, with 22 bases between. The CDR3 nucleotides are TGTGCCAGCAGCCAAGACGCACTATTTGGATGGTCAGGGTCTGGAAACACCATATATTTT. It codes for CASSQDALFGWSGSGNTIYF. Filled out from reference TRBV14 and TRBJ1-3, the complete variable domain reads EAGVTQFPSHSVIEKGQTVTLRCDPISGHDNLYWYRRVMGKEIKFLLHFVKESKQDESGMPNNRFLAERTGGTYSTLKVQPAELEDSGVYFCASSQDALFGWSGSGNTIYFGEGSWLTVV.

V gene TRBV19 combines with J gene TRBJ2-5, with 12 bases lining up with TRBD2. The DNA end is a closer match to TRBJ2-7, so the J assignment may be wrong. This CDR3 region has 16 residues. The V gene's germline CDR1 is LNHDA and CDR2 SQIVND (reference sequence). The CDR3 DNA reads TGTGCCAGTAGTATAGCCCTAGCGGGAGGGAACCACGAGCAGTACTTC. Protein product: CASSIALAGGNHEQYF.

This clone was picked up many times. The V gene is TRBV30, the J gene TRBJ2-7, with TRBD2 matching over 7 bases. Losses at the gene ends were 0 bases for V and 7 bases for J; bases not matched to a gene: 9. Germline assignment: CDR1 GTSNPN and CDR2 SVGIG (reference sequence). CDR3 length: 14 amino acids. CDR3: CAWSVGAGVGEQYF. For the CDR3, the DNA is TGTGCCTGGAGTGTAGGGGCGGGAGTTGGGGAGCAGTACTTC.

This clone was detected a few times. This chain joins TRBV2 and TRBJ1-2, with no clear D. This CDR3 comprises 11 residues. Trimming removed 4 bases at V and 7 bases at J, with 7 bases between. Germline-derived CDR1 and CDR2 are SNHLY and FYNNEI. CDR3 loop: CASSAGGGYTF. CDR3 DNA: TGTGCCAGCAGTGCGGGCGGTGGCTACACCTTC. Filled out from reference TRBV2 and TRBJ1-2, the complete variable domain reads EPEVTQTPSHQVTQMGQEVILRCVPISNHLYFYWYRQILGQKVEFLVSFYNNEISEKSEIFDDQFSVERPDGSNFTLKIRSTKLEDSAMYFCASSAGGGYTFGSGTRLTVV.

The chain uses TRBV30 and TRBJ2-7; tentatively, D is TRBD1 (6 bases). Trimming stripped 1 base from V and 12 bases from J, with 19 bases between. Germline CDR1 and CDR2: GTSNPN and SVGIG (reference sequence). The CDR3 sequence is 13 residues long. The CDR3 reads CAWSDGTTIQRYF. The DNA of the CDR3 is TGTGCCTGGAGTGACGGGACAACCATACAGCGGTACTTC.

On this clone: A much bigger clone sits one base away, suggesting this may be a read error. The genes are TRBV13 and TRBJ1-4; no clear D gene. Germline-derived CDR1 and CDR2 are PRHDT and FYEKMQ (reference sequence). This CDR3 contains 15 residues. CDR3 protein: CASSPLVATNEELFF. The CDR3 region has the DNA TGTGCCAGCAGCCCCCTGGTCGCAACTAATGAAGAACTGTTTTTT.

This clone has only a few counts. The CDR3 bases are TGTGCCAGCAGCGTAGGACAACAGGAGAACAATGAGCAGTTCTTC. Translated, it gives CASSVGQQENNEQFF. The chain links TRBV9 to TRBJ2-1; the D gene is possibly TRBD1 (5 bases). The ends were cut back, 0 bases at V and 5 bases at J, with 12 bases in the middle. Germline CDR1 SGDLS, CDR2 YYNGEE. The CDR3 sequence is 15 residues long.

This chain connects TRBV15 to TRBJ1-2; perhaps TRBD1 as D (5 bases). This CDR3 region has 14 residues. V shed 10 bases and J shed 5 bases, with 20 bases lying between them. The germline V gene encodes CDR1 LNHNV and CDR2 YYDKDF (reference sequence). Written as DNA, the CDR3 is TGTGCCAGCAGTTTGGGGGACGCCTCGTATGGCTACACCTTC. It specifies CASSLGDASYGYTF.

The genes are TRBV28 and TRBJ1-2; D is ambiguous. CDR1 is MDHEN and CDR2 is SYDVKM in the germline V gene. The CDR3 is made up of 12 amino acids. V lost 5 bases and J 5 bases, leaving 9 bases between the germline ends. The chain's CDR3 is CASSLTGYGYTF. As DNA, the CDR3 is TGTGCCAGCAGTCTTACGGGGTATGGCTACACCTTC.

There are a few counts of this clone. V and J are TRBV11-1 and TRBJ1-1; D unclear. CDR3 length: 14 residues. The germline V gene has CDR1 SGHAT and CDR2 FQDESV (reference sequence). V lost 2 bases to trimming and J lost 3 bases, with 10 bases between them. The CDR3 sequence is CASSLRNPDTEAFF. In DNA form, the CDR3 reads TGTGCCAGCAGCTTACGGAATCCTGACACTGAAGCTTTCTTT.

The chain links TRBV30 to TRBJ1-4; no clear D. Looked up from germline, CDR1 is GTSNPN and CDR2 is SVGIG (reference sequence). V was trimmed by 2 bases and J by 7 bases, leaving 11 bases between them. The CDR3 is made up of 13 amino acids. The CDR3 loop is CAWSYGSGEKLFF. The DNA for the CDR3 is TGTGCCTGGAGTTATGGGTCGGGTGAAAAACTGTTTTTT.

This clone showed up just a few times. The chain recombines TRBV28 with TRBJ1-1; no clear D gene. V was clipped by 6 bases and J by 0 bases, with 8 bases between them. Germline V gene data show CDR1 as MDHEN and CDR2 as SYDVKM. The length of the CDR3 is 13 residues. The CDR3, as DNA: TGTGCCAGCAGCGATGTTCTGAACACTGAAGCTTTCTTT. Its translation: CASSDVLNTEAFF. The full variable domain, rest sourced from reference TRBV28 and TRBJ1-1, is DVKVTQSSRYLVKRTGEKVFLECVQDMDHENMFWYRQDPGLGLRLIYFSYDVKMKEKGDIPEGYSVSREKKERFSLILESASTNQTSMYLCASSDVLNTEAFFGQGTRLTVV.

The chain combines TRBV7-8 with TRBJ2-7, with D uncertain. The germline gives CDR1 SGHVS, CDR2 FQNEAQ. The CDR3 loop spans 16 amino acids. The V end lost 5 bases, the J end lost 3 bases, and 20 bases lay between the germline ends. The CDR3 DNA is TGTGCCAGCAGCCCAAGGTCGAGGCAAGAGCTCTACGAGCAGTACTTC. Translated, it gives CASSPRSRQELYEQYF.

This clone was seen more than once but under ten times. The chain is built from TRBV9 and TRBJ2-2; TRBD2 aligns across 13 bases. With 5 bases clipped from V and 8 bases from J, the junction kept 9 bases outside the gene matches. CDR1 and CDR2 (germline): SGDLS, YYNGEE. This CDR3 comprises 16 residues. CDR3 protein: CASRGGGLAGAGELFF. CDR3 sequence (DNA): TGTGCCAGCAGAGGAGGAGGACTAGCGGGAGCTGGGGAGCTGTTTTTT.